This T cell receptor beta chain comes out of a study of blood T cells in healthy people across ages. General observations from the study: A roughly linear fall in TCR beta diversity per million T cells was seen with increasing age.

Sample-barcoded 5' priming and a J-beta primer mix drove a second PCR of 7 to 11 cycles. TCRdb reanalysed the 5' RACE reads using MiXCR and keeps one entry per CDR3 protein. Of roughly 1,800,000 distinct CDR3 sequences listed, roughly 52% are singletons. CDR1 LGHDT and CDR2 YNNKEL come from the germline V gene (reference sequence). The CDR3 has 13 amino acids. This clonotype occurred a few times. Its antigen is as yet unknown. What was sequenced was blood. The chain is built from TRBV3-1 and TRBJ2-7; 8 bases agree with TRBD1. The J call is in doubt because the DNA end fits TRBJ2-5 better. The source of this sequence is a woman aged 40-49 years in good health. The chain's CDR3 is CASSTRTGMTQYF. The CDR3 coding sequence is TGTGCCAGCAGCACCCGGACAGGGATGACCCAGTACTTC.